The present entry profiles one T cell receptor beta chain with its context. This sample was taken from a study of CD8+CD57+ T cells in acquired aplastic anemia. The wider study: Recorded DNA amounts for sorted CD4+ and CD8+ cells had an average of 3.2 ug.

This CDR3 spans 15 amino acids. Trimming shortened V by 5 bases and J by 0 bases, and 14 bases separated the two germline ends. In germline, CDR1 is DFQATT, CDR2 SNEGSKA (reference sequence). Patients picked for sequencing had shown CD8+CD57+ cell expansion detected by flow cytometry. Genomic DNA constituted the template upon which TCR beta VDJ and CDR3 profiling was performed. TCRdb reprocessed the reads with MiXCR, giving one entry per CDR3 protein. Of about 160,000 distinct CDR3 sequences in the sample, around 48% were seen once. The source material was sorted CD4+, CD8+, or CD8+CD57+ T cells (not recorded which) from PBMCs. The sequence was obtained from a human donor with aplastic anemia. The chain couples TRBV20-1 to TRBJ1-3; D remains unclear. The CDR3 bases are TGCAGTGCTTCGAGCCGGACCCGCTCTGGAAACACCATATATTTT. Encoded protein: CSASSRTRSGNTIYF.